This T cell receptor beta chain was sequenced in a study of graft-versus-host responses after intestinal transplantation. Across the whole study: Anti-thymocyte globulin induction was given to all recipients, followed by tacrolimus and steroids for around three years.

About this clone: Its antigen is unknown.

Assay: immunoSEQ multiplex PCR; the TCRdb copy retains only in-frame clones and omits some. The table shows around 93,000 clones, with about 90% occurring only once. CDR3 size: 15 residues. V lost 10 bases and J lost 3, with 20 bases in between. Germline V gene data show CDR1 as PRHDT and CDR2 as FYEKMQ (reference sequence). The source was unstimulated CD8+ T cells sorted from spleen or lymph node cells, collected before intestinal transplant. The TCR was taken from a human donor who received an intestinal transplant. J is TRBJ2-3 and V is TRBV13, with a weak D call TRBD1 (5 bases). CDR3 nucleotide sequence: TGTGCCATCCCGATAGTAGGGGAACGGACAGATACGCAGTATTTT. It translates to CAIPIVGERTDTQYF.